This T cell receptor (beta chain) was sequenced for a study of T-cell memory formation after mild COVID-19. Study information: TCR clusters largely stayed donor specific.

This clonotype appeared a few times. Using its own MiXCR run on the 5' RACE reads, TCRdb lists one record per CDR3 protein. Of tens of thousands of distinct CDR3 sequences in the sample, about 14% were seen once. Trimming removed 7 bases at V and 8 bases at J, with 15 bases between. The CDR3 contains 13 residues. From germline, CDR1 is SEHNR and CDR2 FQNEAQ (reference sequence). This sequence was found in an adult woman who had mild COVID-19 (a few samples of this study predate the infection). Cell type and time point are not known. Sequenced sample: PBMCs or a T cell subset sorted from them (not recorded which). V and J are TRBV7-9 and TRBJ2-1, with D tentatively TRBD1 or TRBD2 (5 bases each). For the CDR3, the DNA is TGTGCCAGCATCCCGGGACCCCTTCATGAGCAGTTCTTC. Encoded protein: CASIPGPLHEQFF.